These T cell receptor beta chains were read from a single sample in a study of blood T cell repertoires in COVID-19. Clones were sequenced by immunoSEQ multiplex PCR, and TCRdb holds only the in-frame ones, with some missing. Of 100,000 to 150,000 clones in the sample, approximately 84% were seen once. The sample consisted of peripheral blood. The receptors were gathered from a young woman who had recovered from COVID-19. CDR3s leave out the opening cysteine and the closing phenylalanine or tryptophan. Clone size is given for some rows only: seen once, a few or many times, or a class if the clone is expanded.

v_call: TRBV5-1; clone_size: NA; cdr3_aa: ASSTQGQTYEQY
v_call: TRBV24-1; clone_size: NA; cdr3_aa: ATSGGASTDTQY
v_call: TRBV15; clone_size: NA; cdr3_aa: ATSRGPGLSNSPLH
v_call: TRBV29-1; clone_size: once; cdr3_aa: SVVRGSWRGLGTEAF
v_call: TRBV19; clone_size: NA; cdr3_aa: ASSVRENTEAF
v_call: TRBV5-1; clone_size: NA; cdr3_aa: ASSFETGADTEAF
v_call: TRBV7-3; clone_size: NA; cdr3_aa: ASSLVGGGGYT
v_call: TRBV7-6; clone_size: NA; cdr3_aa: ASSLAHRDSRSSPLH
v_call: TRBV7-9; clone_size: NA; cdr3_aa: ASSPMEDLYNEQF
v_call: TRBV19; clone_size: NA; cdr3_aa: ASSINGAGTASYNEQF
v_call: TRBV11-2; clone_size: NA; cdr3_aa: ASSLDLESGYT
v_call: TRBV5-4; clone_size: NA; cdr3_aa: ATNAGDREDTEAF
v_call: TRBV18; clone_size: NA; cdr3_aa: ASSPKTGNTEAF
v_call: TRBV9; clone_size: NA; cdr3_aa: ASSPLQGGNEQF
v_call: TRBV28; clone_size: NA; cdr3_aa: ASSLRGASGYT
v_call: TRBV5-4; clone_size: NA; cdr3_aa: ASSLVPDTQY
v_call: TRBV9; clone_size: NA; cdr3_aa: ASSPRGVRDEQY
v_call: TRBV4-1; clone_size: few; cdr3_aa: ASSQPWPGGRETQY
v_call: TRBV5-1; clone_size: NA; cdr3_aa: ASSKDRGRAEAF
v_call: TRBV5-1; clone_size: NA; cdr3_aa: ASSNPGDRAPWDSYNEQF
v_call: TRBV5-6; clone_size: NA; cdr3_aa: ASSLGPRGPQH
v_call: TRBV19; clone_size: NA; cdr3_aa: ASSPTGGGQPQH
v_call: TRBV18; clone_size: NA; cdr3_aa: ASSPPQGQNNQPQH
v_call: TRBV18; clone_size: NA; cdr3_aa: ASSPSSGGTVNTEAF
v_call: TRBV7-8; clone_size: NA; cdr3_aa: ASSLEGRGGELF
v_call: TRBV4-1; clone_size: NA; cdr3_aa: ASSQAPGGQPPNNEQF
v_call: TRBV5-1; clone_size: NA; cdr3_aa: ASSSLGTERFGGANVLT
v_call: TRBV6-4; clone_size: NA; cdr3_aa: ASSVDRDTEAF
v_call: TRBV5-4; clone_size: NA; cdr3_aa: ASSFAGGPDTQY
v_call: TRBV27; clone_size: NA; cdr3_aa: ASVRLGRNTEAF
v_call: TRBV12-3/TRBV12-4; clone_size: NA; cdr3_aa: ASRVQGKETQY
v_call: TRBV30; clone_size: NA; cdr3_aa: AWSLGGTTTDTQY
v_call: TRBV30; clone_size: NA; cdr3_aa: AWSVLGTLNSPLH
v_call: TRBV7-9; clone_size: few; cdr3_aa: ASSPIPFSSGNTIY
v_call: TRBV5-1; clone_size: NA; cdr3_aa: ASSLDGNQPQH
v_call: TRBV6-5; clone_size: once; cdr3_aa: ASSYGGGAETQY
v_call: TRBV10-1; clone_size: NA; cdr3_aa: ASSELGGINTGELF
v_call: TRBV7-2; clone_size: NA; cdr3_aa: ASSLTGGYISYEQY
v_call: TRBV5-4; clone_size: NA; cdr3_aa: ASSLGSPLFLSGNTIY
v_call: TRBV11-2; clone_size: NA; cdr3_aa: ASSLQAGGYEQY
v_call: TRBV7-9; clone_size: NA; cdr3_aa: ASSSGQGAAF
v_call: TRBV6-5; clone_size: NA; cdr3_aa: ATLSGDAASYEQY
v_call: TRBV9; clone_size: NA; cdr3_aa: ASTPYRGSTEAF
v_call: TRBV19; clone_size: NA; cdr3_aa: ASKEIQGSIAYGYT
v_call: TRBV5-5; clone_size: NA; cdr3_aa: ASRRQQETQY
v_call: TRBV19; clone_size: NA; cdr3_aa: ASSSGSLDTQY
v_call: TRBV7-9; clone_size: NA; cdr3_aa: ASSINLAGTRPEQF
v_call: TRBV6-5; clone_size: NA; cdr3_aa: ASSYSPGRYGYT
v_call: TRBV7-3; clone_size: NA; cdr3_aa: ASSSGTSSDEQF
v_call: TRBV6-5; clone_size: NA; cdr3_aa: ASTSLGSRQPQH
v_call: TRBV20-1; clone_size: NA; cdr3_aa: SASLRSYEQY
v_call: TRBV4-1; clone_size: NA; cdr3_aa: ASSHPGTSGAGEQY
v_call: TRBV7-2; clone_size: NA; cdr3_aa: ASSLVGVTGTGVSPLH
v_call: TRBV15; clone_size: NA; cdr3_aa: ATSLPDRGRGEQF
v_call: TRBV5-1; clone_size: once; cdr3_aa: ASSLGGVLRSPLH
v_call: TRBV3-1/TRBV3-2; clone_size: NA; cdr3_aa: ASSLPGTGWGTQY
v_call: TRBV11-2; clone_size: NA; cdr3_aa: ASSFSGGAGETQY
v_call: TRBV29-1; clone_size: NA; cdr3_aa: SVEDSYYGYT
v_call: TRBV5-1; clone_size: NA; cdr3_aa: ASSSEGPPGNQPQH